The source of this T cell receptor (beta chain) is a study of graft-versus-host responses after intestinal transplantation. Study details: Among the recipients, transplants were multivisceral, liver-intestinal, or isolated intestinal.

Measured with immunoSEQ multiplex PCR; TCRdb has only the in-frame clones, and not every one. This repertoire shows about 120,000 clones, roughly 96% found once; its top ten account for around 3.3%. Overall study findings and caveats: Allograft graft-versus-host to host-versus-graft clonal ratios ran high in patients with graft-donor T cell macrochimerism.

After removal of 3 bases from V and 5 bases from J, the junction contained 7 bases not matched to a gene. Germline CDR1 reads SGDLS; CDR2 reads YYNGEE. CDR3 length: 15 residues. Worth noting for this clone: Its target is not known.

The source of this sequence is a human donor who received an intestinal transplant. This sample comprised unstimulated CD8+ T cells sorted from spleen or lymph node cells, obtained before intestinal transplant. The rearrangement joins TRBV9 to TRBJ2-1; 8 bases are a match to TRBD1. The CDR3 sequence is CASSGRTGKNNEQFF. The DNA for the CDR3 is TGTGCCAGCAGCGGAAGGACAGGGAAGAACAATGAGCAGTTCTTC.